The clone carrying this T cell receptor (beta chain) was seen a single time. Its antigen is undetermined. Germline CDR1 reads SEHNR; CDR2 reads FQNEAQ (reference sequence). The ends were cut back, 3 bases at V and 8 bases at J, with 8 bases in the middle. The CDR3 is 12 residues long. This record comes from a study of blood T cells in healthy people across ages. Study results and caveats: Older age went with lower TCR beta diversity per million T cells, in a roughly linear way. Researchers said unsorted PBMCs prevented a conclusive naive versus antigen-experienced comparison.

Ten milliliters of peripheral blood were drawn from each donor. Together with a sample-barcoded 5' primer, a J-beta primer mix was included in a second PCR lasting about 7 to 11 cycles. Via MiXCR, TCRdb re-called the 5' RACE reads, giving one row per CDR3 protein. In the table there are 600,000 to 1,000,000 distinct CDR3 sequences, around 25% of which are singletons. Another study also made use of these data, one on T cells of mothers and their children. That source adds: Not a single persistent microchimeric T cell clone was detected.

Material: blood. The clonotype comes from a boy aged 5-17 years in good health. The chain carries TRBV7-9 and TRBJ2-1; tentatively, D is TRBD2 (5 bases). As DNA, the CDR3 is TGTGCCAGCAGCTTTGGACTGGATGAGCAGTTCTTC. Protein product: CASSFGLDEQFF.